The 17 T cell receptor beta chains given below trace back to one sample, sequenced in a study of T cell responses to AZD1222 COVID-19 vaccine. The protocol was immunoSEQ multiplex PCR, while the TCRdb copy is restricted to in-frame clones and leaves out a portion. The sample consists of about 130,000 clones, around 89% of them appearing once. Source: peripheral blood, taken 28 days after the second AZD1222 dose. The origin of the receptors is an adult who received the AZD1222 COVID-19 vaccine.

This chain links TRBV19 with TRBJ2-7; 9 bases agree with TRBD1. This CDR3 is built from 14 residues. Germline CDR1 and CDR2: LNHDA and SQIVND (reference sequence). V lost 3 bases and J lost 4; bases outside the gene matches: 4. CDR3 sequence: CASSMGQGIYEQYF. The CDR3 nucleotides are TGTGCCAGTAGTATGGGACAGGGTATTTACGAGCAGTACTTC.

The chain is built from TRBV6-5 and TRBJ1-2; 10 nucleotides match TRBD1. The CDR3 covers 15 residues. V shed 6 bases and J 7 bases; nucleotides not matched to a gene: 11. Germline V lookup: CDR1 MNHEY, CDR2 SVGAGI. The CDR3 region has the DNA TGTGCCAGCAGCGTGACAGGGGGCGAATTTGCTGGCTACACCTTC. This gives the protein CASSVTGGEFAGYTF.

The chain employs TRBV24-1 and TRBJ2-1, with D unclear. Germline V gene lookup returns CDR1 KGHDR and CDR2 SFDVKD. This CDR3 spans 12 amino acids. Trimming removed 9 bases at V and 6 bases at J, with 11 bases between. The CDR3 DNA reads as TGTGCCACCGCGGACCTCACCAATGAGCAGTTCTTC. Protein: CATADLTNEQFF.

This rearrangement joins TRBV3-1 (or the pseudogene TRBV3-2) to TRBJ1-5; D unclear. Germline-derived CDR1 and CDR2 are LGHDT and YNNKEL (reference sequence). CDR3 size: 14 residues. The V end was cut by 3 bases, the J end by 4 bases, with 10 bases between. The CDR3 spells CASSQYSQNQPQHF. CDR3 DNA: TGTGCCAGCAGCCAGTACAGCCAGAATCAGCCCCAGCATTTT.

V gene TRBV6-5 combines with J gene TRBJ2-2, with TRBD1 identical over 7 bases. The CDR3 consists of 15 residues. From germline, CDR1 is MNHEY and CDR2 SVGAGI. Trimming at V came to 2 bases and at J to 0 bases, leaving 0 bases not matched to a gene. CDR3 DNA: TGTGCCAGCAGTTACCAGGGGGCGAACACCGGGGAGCTGTTTTTT. Protein: CASSYQGANTGELFF.

The rearrangement links TRBV15 to TRBJ1-1; D remains ambiguous. Deletions cut 1 base from V and 1 base from J, with 4 bases between. Looked up from germline, CDR1 is LNHNV and CDR2 is YYDKDF (reference sequence). The CDR3 is 13 residues long. DNA of the CDR3: TGTGCCACCAGCAGAGCGTGGAACACTGAAGCTTTCTTT. Encoded protein: CATSRAWNTEAFF.

The V and J genes are TRBV7-2 and TRBJ1-3; TRBD1 is a possible D gene (6 bases). The V end was cut by 1 base, the J end by 8 bases, with 15 bases between. The germline gives CDR1 SGHTA, CDR2 FQGNSA. The CDR3 totals 15 residues. The CDR3 here is CASSLDAGQSYTIYF. The CDR3 region has the DNA TGTGCCAGCAGCTTAGATGCCGGACAGAGCTACACCATATATTTT.

The rearrangement uses TRBV20-1 and TRBJ1-5, with a tentative D call TRBD1 (5 bases). Germline CDR1 and CDR2: DFQATT and SNEGSKA (reference sequence). This CDR3 is 13 amino acids long. Trimming removed 3 bases from V and 6 bases from J, with 12 bases in between. The DNA for the CDR3 is TGCAGTGCTAGTCCCAGGGCGGTTCAGCCCCAGCATTTT. Residues: CSASPRAVQPQHF.

The chain uses TRBV19 and TRBJ2-1; 7 bases fit TRBD2. There are 15 residues in the CDR3. Germline CDR1 is LNHDA and CDR2 is SQIVND (reference sequence). V lost 5 bases, J lost 2 bases, and 6 bases stayed unmatched. CDR3 in DNA: TGTGCCAGTAGTCAGCCTAGCGGAGCCTACAATGAGCAGTTCTTC. Protein: CASSQPSGAYNEQFF.

The V gene is TRBV7-9, the J gene TRBJ1-2; D call uncertain. CDR3 length: 13 amino acids. CDR1 and CDR2 from the germline V gene are SEHNR and FQNEAQ (reference sequence). Deletions cut 4 bases from V and 7 bases from J, with 13 bases between. The CDR3 DNA is TGTGCCAGCAGCTACTATCAGGCAGGTGGCTACACCTTC. It yields the protein CASSYYQAGGYTF.

V usage is TRBV30 and J usage is TRBJ1-3, with unresolved D. CDR1 is GTSNPN, CDR2 SVGIG, per germline (reference sequence). V lost 3 bases to trimming and J lost 4 bases, with 13 bases between them. CDR3 length: 14 residues. The CDR3 coding sequence is TGTGCCTGGAGGTCCGGGTCCCAAGGAAACACCATATATTTT. It translates to CAWRSGSQGNTIYF.

The chain links TRBV3-1 (or the pseudogene TRBV3-2) to TRBJ2-7; 7 bases are a match to TRBD1. V lost 2 bases, J lost 4 bases, and 2 bases stayed unmatched. CDR3 length equals 13 residues. Germline V gene data show CDR1 as LGHDT and CDR2 as YNNKEL (reference sequence). CDR3 loop: CASSQLRGYEQYF. The CDR3 DNA follows: TGTGCCAGCAGCCAACTCAGGGGGTACGAGCAGTACTTC.

The rearrangement links TRBV13 to TRBJ1-5, with D possibly TRBD1 on 5 matching bases. Deletions cut 5 bases from V and 2 bases from J, with 16 bases between. This CDR3 is 16 amino acids long. Germline CDR1 is PRHDT and CDR2 is FYEKMQ (reference sequence). The CDR3 reads CASSNPRECCNQPQHF. The CDR3 DNA is TGTGCCAGCAGCAACCCCAGGGAGTGTTGCAATCAGCCCCAGCATTTT.

V and J are TRBV14 and TRBJ2-1; D unresolved. CDR1 is SGHDN, CDR2 FVKESK, per germline. The ends were cut back, 4 bases at V and 3 bases at J, with 13 bases in the middle. The CDR3 is 15 residues long. The chain's CDR3 is CASSPERLFYNEQFF. CDR3 nucleotides: TGTGCCAGCAGCCCCGAGAGGCTCTTCTACAATGAGCAGTTCTTC. Filled out from reference TRBV14 and TRBJ2-1, the complete variable domain reads EAGVTQFPSHSVIEKGQTVTLRCDPISGHDNLYWYRRVMGKEIKFLLHFVKESKQDESGMPNNRFLAERTGGTYSTLKVQPAELEDSGVYFCASSPERLFYNEQFFGPGTRLTVL.

The chain combines TRBV9 with TRBJ1-1, with D uncertain. CDR1 and CDR2 from the germline V gene are SGDLS and YYNGEE. Trimming cost V 2 bases and J 7 bases, with 21 bases left between them. This CDR3 has 16 residues. CDR3 bases: TGTGCCAGCAGCGTCGGCAGGTTCCGGGATCGGGGTGAAGCTTTCTTT. Its protein product is CASSVGRFRDRGEAFF.

The chain couples TRBV3-1 (or the pseudogene TRBV3-2) to TRBJ1-5; TRBD1 might be the D (6 bases). Germline-derived CDR1 and CDR2 are LGHDT and YNNKEL (reference sequence). The CDR3 spans 15 residues. V was cut by 1 base and J by 4 bases, with 11 bases left in between. CDR3 in amino acids: CASSQGPGQNQPQHF. The CDR3, as DNA: TGTGCCAGCAGCCAAGGGCCGGGACAAAATCAGCCCCAGCATTTT.

V gene TRBV7-9 combines with J gene TRBJ1-4; D not certain. With 4 bases removed from V and 4 bases from J, the gap between germline ends came to 13 bases. Germline V CDR1 and CDR2: SEHNR, FQNEAQ (reference sequence). The CDR3 runs to 15 residues. The CDR3 DNA sequence: TGTGCCAGCAGCTATACCGGGCCCCGTAATGAAAAACTGTTTTTT. Protein sequence: CASSYTGPRNEKLFF.